Below, 9 T cell receptor beta chains from the same sample are listed, as sequenced in a study of technical replicates of blood from four donors (dated by TCRdb to 2015 to 2018). The library relied on the immunoSEQ multiplex PCR assay. In TCRdb, the immuneACCESS table is reduced to in-frame sequences with V and J assigned. These tables do not hold every clone; where another copy was compared, an unresolved V gene accounts for under half, and the others remain unexplained. The sample yields about 76,000 clones; 80% to 90% were counted once. The top ten constitute roughly 4.5% of the sample. Source material: PBMCs. The receptors here all came from a human donor in good health. Some clones in this sample may be carry-over from other donors' samples.

The V gene is TRBV19, the J gene TRBJ2-3; 7 bases align to TRBD1. The germline V gene has CDR1 LNHDA and CDR2 SQIVND (reference sequence). Trimming took 5 bases from V and 4 from J; bases not matched to a gene: 3. This CDR3 is 13 amino acids long. CDR3 in amino acids: CASSLTGADTQYF. DNA of the CDR3: TGTGCCAGTAGTCTCACAGGGGCAGATACGCAGTATTTT.

J is TRBJ1-4 and V is TRBV11-1; TRBD1 agrees at 9 bases. J was trimmed by 2 bases and V by 5 bases; bases with no gene match: 3. CDR3 length: 15 amino acids. Germline loops: CDR1 SGHAT, CDR2 FQDESV (reference sequence). In DNA form, the CDR3 reads TGTGCCAGCAGCCAAGGACAGGGGACTAATGAAAAACTGTTTTTT. Its translation: CASSQGQGTNEKLFF.

This clone was counted a few times. V gene TRBV7-9 combines with J gene TRBJ1-2; D is uncertain. This CDR3 is built from 14 residues. V dropped 0 bases and J dropped 1 base, with 6 bases sitting between them. Germline V gives CDR1 SEHNR, CDR2 FQNEAQ (reference sequence). The CDR3 DNA follows: TGTGCCAGCAGCTTAGCGCGAGTTAACTATGGCTACACCTTC. This encodes CASSLARVNYGYTF.

V usage is TRBV6-6 and J usage is TRBJ2-5; the D gene is possibly TRBD2 (5 bases). Germline V gene sequence: CDR1 MNHNY, CDR2 SVGAGI (reference sequence). V lost 6 bases to trimming and J lost 5 bases, with 19 bases between them. This CDR3 is 15 amino acids long. CDR3 sequence: CASSATTRPGETQYF. For the CDR3, the DNA is TGTGCCAGCAGCGCTACTACGCGCCCGGGGGAGACCCAGTACTTC.

The chain combines TRBV9 with TRBJ2-1, with 8 nucleotides matching TRBD2. Looked up from germline, CDR1 is SGDLS and CDR2 is YYNGEE. Losses at the gene ends were 0 bases for V and 5 bases for J; bases not matched to a gene: 4. The CDR3 has 15 residues. CDR3 bases: TGTGCCAGCAGCGTAGAAGCGGGGGTCCACAATGAGCAGTTCTTC. Protein sequence: CASSVEAGVHNEQFF.

The chain employs TRBV7-3 and TRBJ2-1; 7 bases map to TRBD2. Germline CDR1 and CDR2: SGHTA and FQGTGA. V shed 0 bases and J 6 bases; nucleotides not matched to a gene: 5. CDR3 length: 15 residues. The DNA of the CDR3 is TGTGCCAGCAGCTTAACGCGGGAGTCCGCCAATGAGCAGTTCTTC. Its translation: CASSLTRESANEQFF.

About this clone itself: The junction shows a germline mismatch at one end, possibly a read error. The chain employs TRBV27 and TRBJ1-2; D is uncertain. Germline loops: CDR1 MNHEY, CDR2 SMNVEV (reference sequence). The CDR3 covers 13 residues. This CDR3 is CASSQSPGYDYTF. The CDR3 DNA reads as TGTGCCAGCAGTCAGTCCCCGGGGTATGACTACACCTTC.

The chain employs TRBV7-8 and TRBJ1-5, with a possible D match to TRBD1 (5 bases). From germline, CDR1 is SGHVS and CDR2 FQNEAQ. Trimming stripped 5 bases from V and 7 bases from J, with 12 bases between. The CDR3 length is 13 residues. The CDR3 coding sequence is TGTGCCAGCAGCCCGGGCGGGGGACAGCCCCAGCATTTT. Its protein is CASSPGGGQPQHF.

V usage is TRBV15 and J usage is TRBJ2-5; the D gene is possibly TRBD2 (7 bases). Germline V lookup: CDR1 LNHNV, CDR2 YYDKDF (reference sequence). The CDR3 loop spans 13 amino acids. V was shortened by 5 bases and J by 5 bases, with 12 bases between the two germline ends. The CDR3 region has the DNA TGTGCCACCAGCGGGGGGGCTCGGGAGACCCAGTACTTC. The encoded protein is CATSGGARETQYF.